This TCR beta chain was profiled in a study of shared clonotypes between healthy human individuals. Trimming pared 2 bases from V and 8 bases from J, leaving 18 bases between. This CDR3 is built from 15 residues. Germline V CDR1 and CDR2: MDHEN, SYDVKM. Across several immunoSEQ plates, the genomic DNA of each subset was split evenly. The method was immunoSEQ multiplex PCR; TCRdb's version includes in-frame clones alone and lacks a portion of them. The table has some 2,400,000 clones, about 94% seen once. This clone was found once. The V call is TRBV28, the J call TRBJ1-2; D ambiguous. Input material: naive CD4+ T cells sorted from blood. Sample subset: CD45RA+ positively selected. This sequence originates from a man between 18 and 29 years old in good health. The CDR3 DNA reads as TGTGCCAGCAGTTTACTGATCCTGGTCGAGGGCGGCTACACCTTC. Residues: CASSLLILVEGGYTF.